These 8 T cell receptor beta chains came from one sample sequenced in a study of radiation and T cells in renal cell carcinoma. Clones were read by immunoSEQ multiplex PCR, and TCRdb kept only the in-frame ones, dropping some. Of 100,000 to 150,000 clones listed, roughly 80% were seen once; the top ten hold around 3%. Time point here: baseline pretreatment blood. Treatment here: 15 Gy SBRT to primary tumor, nephrectomy 4 weeks later. The sample was blood, taken from a patient whose treatment included radiotherapy and nephrectomy. These receptors were taken from a woman aged 60-75 years with renal cell carcinoma.

In this sample, this clone turned up a few times. V gene TRBV19 combines with J gene TRBJ1-5, with D perhaps matching TRBD1 (6 bases). The CDR3 is made up of 15 amino acids. Trimming pared 9 bases from V and 0 bases from J, leaving 15 bases between. Germline V gene sequence: CDR1 LNHDA, CDR2 SQIVND (reference sequence). CDR3 in DNA: TGTGCCAGCTCCATTGGGACACATAGCAATCAGCCCCAGCATTTT. Residues: CASSIGTHSNQPQHF.

This clone was seen only a few times. The rearrangement uses TRBV6-5 and TRBJ1-1; D remains ambiguous. CDR3 length equals 12 residues. Trimming cost V 8 bases and J 1 base, with 8 bases left between them. Germline CDR1 reads MNHEY; CDR2 reads SVGAGI. As DNA, the CDR3 is TGTGCCAGCTCAGGAACGAACACTGAAGCTTTCTTT. This codes for CASSGTNTEAFF.

The chain's CDR3 is CASTWRGTADSPLHF. CDR3 sequence (DNA): TGTGCCAGTACCTGGAGGGGGACCGCTGATTCACCCCTCCACTTT. The chain has TRBV19 and TRBJ1-6, with D perhaps matching TRBD1 (6 bases). Germline CDR1 LNHDA, CDR2 SQIVND (reference sequence). V was shortened by 7 bases and J by 8 bases, with 18 bases between the two germline ends. The length of the CDR3 is 15 residues. Full variable domain (missing parts from reference TRBV19 and TRBJ1-6): DGGITQSPKYLFRKEGQNVTLSCEQNLNHDAMYWYRQDPGQGLRLIYYSQIVNDFQKGDIAEGYSVSREKKESFPLTVTSAQKNPTAFYLCASTWRGTADSPLHFGNGTRLTVT.

This rearrangement joins TRBV4-2 to TRBJ2-7; 11 bases fit TRBD1. J gave up 2 bases and V 10 bases, and 10 bases lay outside the gene matches. Germline V lookup: CDR1 LGHNA, CDR2 YNFKEQ. The CDR3 is 15 amino acids. This CDR3 reads CANSLGGQGAYEQYF. CDR3 in DNA: TGTGCCAATTCATTGGGGGGACAGGGGGCCTACGAGCAGTACTTC.

V gene TRBV19 combines with J gene TRBJ2-5; 7 bases are a match to TRBD2. The CDR3 extends over 15 amino acids. Germline lookup yields CDR1 LNHDA and CDR2 SQIVND (reference sequence). V was pared by 7 bases and J by 2 bases, with 10 bases of the junction left unmatched. The CDR3 nucleotides are TGTGCCAGTATGGCGGCTAGCGGAGTACAAGAGACCCAGTACTTC. Residues: CASMAASGVQETQYF. The full variable domain, its missing parts supplied by reference TRBV19 and TRBJ2-5, is DGGITQSPKYLFRKEGQNVTLSCEQNLNHDAMYWYRQDPGQGLRLIYYSQIVNDFQKGDIAEGYSVSREKKESFPLTVTSAQKNPTAFYLCASMAASGVQETQYFGPGTRLLVL.

This chain links TRBV10-3 with TRBJ2-7; TRBD2 matches at 8 bases. After removal of 2 bases from V and 6 bases from J, the junction contained 9 bases not matched to a gene. Germline CDR1 ENHRY, CDR2 SYGVKD. The CDR3 has 15 amino acids. CDR3 amino acids: CAISEGGRGLGEQYF. CDR3 coding DNA: TGTGCCATCAGTGAGGGGGGGAGGGGACTAGGCGAGCAGTACTTC.

For this clone: A much bigger clone sits one base away, suggesting this may be a read error. This chain connects TRBV11-3 to TRBJ2-2, with D unclear. V gave up 0 bases and J gave up 5 bases, with 1 base separating them. Germline V gives CDR1 SGHNT, CDR2 YENEEA. The CDR3 consists of 12 residues. CDR3 nucleotides: TGTGCCAGCAGCTTAGATACCGGGGAGCTGTTTTTT. It translates to CASSLDTGELFF. Full variable domain (missing parts from reference TRBV11-3 and TRBJ2-2): EAGVVQSPRYKIIEKKQPVAFWCNPISGHNTLYWYLQNLGQGPELLIRYENEEAVDDSQLPKDRFSAERLKGVDSTLKIQPAELGDSAVYLCASSLDTGELFFGEGSRLTVL.

The gene calls are TRBV30 and TRBJ2-2, with TRBD2 matching 9 bases. V lost 2 bases, J lost 6 bases, and 4 bases stayed unmatched. The CDR3 is 14 amino acids. The germline V gene has CDR1 GTSNPN and CDR2 SVGIG (reference sequence). In DNA form, the CDR3 reads TGTGCCTGGAGTTACGGACTAGCGTCCGGGGAGCTGTTTTTT. This encodes CAWSYGLASGELFF.